The 14 T cell receptor beta chains below come from one sample, sequenced in a study of early T cells in non-severe SARS-CoV-2 infection. TCRdb redid the calling of the 5' RACE reads with MiXCR, one entry per CDR3 protein. The table includes approximately 30,000 distinct CDR3 sequences, 3.9% detected once. Sequenced: whole blood. The receptors come from an adult who was a healthcare worker with PCR-confirmed SARS-CoV-2 infection or an uninfected control (not recorded which).

This clonotype has more than one count but fewer than ten. The J gene is TRBJ2-1, the V gene TRBV4-2; 11 bases align to TRBD2. Trimming cost V 2 bases and J 5 bases; bases outside gene matches: 5. CDR1 and CDR2 (germline): LGHNA, YNFKEQ. CDR3 length: 16 amino acids. CDR3 region: CASSQQLAGVHNEQFF. In DNA, the CDR3 is TGTGCCAGCAGCCAACAACTAGCGGGGGTACACAATGAGCAGTTCTTC.

This clonotype was seen repeatedly, ten times or more. The genes are TRBV10-3 and TRBJ1-3, with 7 bases that match TRBD1. The CDR3 sequence is 13 residues long. Germline CDR1 and CDR2: ENHRY and SYGVKD. Losses at the gene ends were 6 bases for V and 4 bases for J; bases not matched to a gene: 3. CDR3 sequence reads: CAIRDRSGNTIYF. The CDR3 nucleotides are TGTGCCATCAGGGACAGGTCCGGAAACACCATATATTTT.

This clonotype was detected a few times. V is TRBV7-9 and J is TRBJ1-5, with unresolved D. Germline values: CDR1 SEHNR, CDR2 FQNEAQ (reference sequence). The V and J ends lost 1 base and 8 bases respectively, with 9 bases between them. The CDR3 has 13 residues. CDR3 nucleotides: TGTGCCAGCAGCTTAGGACTGATGGAGCCCCAGCATTTT. Translated, it gives CASSLGLMEPQHF.

This clonotype was observed a few times. The chain employs TRBV10-3 and TRBJ2-3; the match to TRBD2 covers 7 bases. This CDR3 has 18 amino acids. Germline V gene lookup returns CDR1 ENHRY and CDR2 SYGVKD. V was pared by 2 bases and J by 2 bases, with 13 bases of the junction left unmatched. The CDR3 DNA is TGTGCCATCAGTGAGCCCGAGACTAGCACTTCTTCCACAGATACGCAGTATTTT. Amino acids: CAISEPETSTSSTDTQYF.

This clonotype was counted ten times or more. The rearrangement links TRBV20-1 to TRBJ2-2, with 13 bases aligning to TRBD2. Germline V lookup: CDR1 DFQATT, CDR2 SNEGSKA (reference sequence). This CDR3 contains 15 residues. V lost 6 bases to trimming and J lost 2 bases; unmatched junction nucleotides: 3. The CDR3 spells CSARTSGGNTGELFF. In DNA, the CDR3 is TGCAGTGCCCGGACTAGCGGGGGCAACACCGGGGAGCTGTTTTTT.

This clonotype was seen at least ten times. The chain carries TRBV3-1 and TRBJ2-3; TRBD2 agrees at 11 bases. The CDR3 is made up of 14 amino acids. J gave up 1 base and V 6 bases, and 0 bases lay outside the gene matches. The V gene's germline CDR1 is LGHDT and CDR2 YNNKEL (reference sequence). The CDR3 region has the DNA TGTGCCAGCAGACTAGCGGGGGGCACAGATACGCAGTATTTT. Translating it yields CASRLAGGTDTQYF.

In this sample, this clonotype turned up many times. The V call is TRBV7-9, the J call TRBJ1-5; a possible D gene is TRBD1 (5 bases). The V gene's germline CDR1 is SEHNR and CDR2 FQNEAQ (reference sequence). V was cut by 5 bases and J by 6 bases, with 8 bases left in between. The CDR3 is 12 amino acids. DNA of the CDR3: TGTGCCAGCAGCGTAGGGGTTCAGCCCCAGCATTTT. Translating gives CASSVGVQPQHF.

In its sample, this clonotype was seen many times. V usage is TRBV2 and J usage is TRBJ1-2; D ambiguous. This CDR3 has 12 residues. Per the germline V gene, CDR1 is SNHLY and CDR2 is FYNNEI. V was clipped by 1 base and J by 11 bases, with 11 bases between them. As DNA, the CDR3 is TGTGCCAGCAGTGAAGTTATGGGTTCTTACACCTTC. It is translated as CASSEVMGSYTF.

This clonotype was counted at least ten times. The V gene is TRBV5-1, the J gene TRBJ2-1, with 7 bases aligning to TRBD1. V lost 4 bases and J lost 3; bases outside the gene matches: 10. This CDR3 is 16 amino acids long. CDR1 is SGHRS and CDR2 is YFSETQ in the germline V gene. CDR3 coding DNA: TGCGCCAGCAGCCCTCTTGACAGGGTCGACTACAATGAGCAGTTCTTC. Translated: CASSPLDRVDYNEQFF.

This clonotype came up many times. The gene calls are TRBV2 and TRBJ1-2; TRBD1 might be the D (5 bases). The CDR3 spans 14 residues. Trimming cost V 4 bases and J 6 bases, with 15 bases left between them. CDR1 and CDR2 (germline): SNHLY, FYNNEI. The CDR3 protein is CASSVTVSADGYTF. As DNA, the CDR3 is TGTGCCAGCAGTGTGACAGTATCGGCGGATGGCTACACCTTC. Supplemented by reference TRBV2 and TRBJ1-2, the full variable domain reads EPEVTQTPSHQVTQMGQEVILRCVPISNHLYFYWYRQILGQKVEFLVSFYNNEISEKSEIFDDQFSVERPDGSNFTLKIRSTKLEDSAMYFCASSVTVSADGYTFGSGTRLTVV.

Ten or more counts support this clonotype. The J gene is TRBJ1-6, the V gene TRBV6-2 or TRBV6-3, with D perhaps matching TRBD1 (5 bases). Looked up from germline, CDR1 is MNHEY and CDR2 is SVGEGT. CDR3 length: 14 amino acids. V shed 5 bases and J shed 9 bases, with 14 bases lying between them. CDR3 nucleotides: TGTGCCAGCAGTCTCCGGGTCGGGGGTTCACCCCTCCACTTT. Translation gives CASSLRVGGSPLHF.

This clonotype was recorded many times. This chain connects TRBV7-3 to TRBJ2-2; 7 nucleotides agree with TRBD2. This CDR3 region has 15 residues. Losses at the gene ends were 1 base for V and 6 bases for J; bases not matched to a gene: 5. Germline-derived CDR1 and CDR2 are SGHTA and FQGTGA. The CDR3 sequence: CASSLIASGAGELFF. CDR3 DNA: TGTGCCAGCAGCTTAATCGCCAGCGGGGCCGGGGAGCTGTTTTTT. Full variable domain (remainder filled in from reference TRBV7-3 and TRBJ2-2): GAGVSQTPSNKVTEKGKYVELRCDPISGHTALYWYRQSLGQGPEFLIYFQGTGAADDSGLPNDRFFAVRPEGSVSTLKIQRTERGDSAVYLCASSLIASGAGELFFGEGSRLTVL.

This clonotype was found many times. The V gene is TRBV9, the J gene TRBJ1-6; D is ambiguous. Germline CDR1 and CDR2: SGDLS and YYNGEE. V was pared by 4 bases and J by 4 bases, with 12 bases between. The CDR3 has 15 residues. CDR3 in DNA: TGTGCCAGCAGCATCACCGACGGTTATAATTCACCCCTCCACTTT. As protein: CASSITDGYNSPLHF. The variable domain in full, completed from reference TRBV9 and TRBJ1-6, reads DSGVTQTPKHLITATGQRVTLRCSPRSGDLSVYWYQQSLDQGLQFLIQYYNGEERAKGNILERFSAQQFPDLHSELNLSSLELGDSALYFCASSITDGYNSPLHFGNGTRLTVT.

This clonotype was picked up many times. The CDR3 reads CATDMGGGTDTQYF. The DNA of the CDR3 is TGTGCCACCGATATGGGCGGGGGCACAGATACGCAGTATTTT. The V and J genes are TRBV18 and TRBJ2-3; perhaps TRBD2 as D (6 bases). The CDR3 spans 14 residues. The V end was cut by 10 bases, the J end by 1 base, with 15 bases between. The germline V gene has CDR1 KGHSH and CDR2 LQKENI.